This passage covers 30 T cell receptor beta chains from one sample sequenced in a study of vaccination and CD4 T cells after COVID-19. Antigens for these TCRs are unknown. Treatment indicated: approximately 9-day PBMC culture with coronavirus spike peptide pools or control peptides (ViraFEST assay). CD4+ T cells that had been cultured provided DNA sequenced with the Oncomine TCR Beta short-read assay. TCRdb reprocessed the PCR reads with MiXCR, giving one entry per CDR3 protein. The repertoire holds about 13,000 distinct CDR3 sequences, 35% to 45% seen once, with 9.2% in the top ten. The specimen was CD4+ T cells from blood, cultured in vitro, collected after SARS-CoV-2 vaccination. All receptors derive from a human donor who had recovered from COVID-19.

The chain carries TRBV25-1 and TRBJ2-3; 7 nucleotides agree with TRBD1. CDR3 length equals 15 residues. Looked up from germline, CDR1 is MGHDK and CDR2 is SYGVNS. V shed 6 bases, J shed 4 bases, and the junction held 10 bases outside the gene matches. CDR3 DNA: TGTGCCAGCAGCGATGCGACAGGGAGATCAGATACGCAGTATTTT. This gives the protein CASSDATGRSDTQYF.

This CDR3 is CASVTENTGELFF. CDR3 sequence (DNA): TGTGCCAGCGTCACAGAGAACACCGGGGAGCTGTTTTTT. J is TRBJ2-2 and V is TRBV2; D gene ambiguous. Germline values: CDR1 SNHLY, CDR2 FYNNEI. V dropped 8 bases and J dropped 1 base, with 8 bases sitting between them. This CDR3 contains 13 residues. Full variable domain (rest looked up from reference TRBV2 and TRBJ2-2): EPEVTQTPSHQVTQMGQEVILRCVPISNHLYFYWYRQILGQKVEFLVSFYNNEISEKSEIFDDQFSVERPDGSNFTLKIRSTKLEDSAMYFCASVTENTGELFFGEGSRLTVL.

V is TRBV20-1 and J is TRBJ1-5; TRBD1 is a possible D gene (5 bases). The V gene lost 3 bases and the J gene lost 8 bases, with 17 bases spanning the gap. The length of the CDR3 is 14 residues. Germline-derived CDR1 and CDR2 are DFQATT and SNEGSKA (reference sequence). The CDR3 loop reads CSASGVTGVEPQHF. CDR3 sequence (DNA): TGCAGTGCTAGTGGAGTGACGGGGGTGGAGCCCCAGCATTTT.

The chain uses TRBV7-9 and TRBJ2-2; D possibly uses TRBD1 or TRBD2 (5 bases each). V gave up 3 bases and J gave up 0 bases, with 8 bases separating them. Germline V CDR1 and CDR2: SEHNR, FQNEAQ (reference sequence). CDR3 length equals 15 residues. The CDR3 coding sequence is TGTGCCAGCAGCTTGGGGGTAGCGAACACCGGGGAGCTGTTTTTT. This codes for CASSLGVANTGELFF.

The rearrangement joins TRBV20-1 to TRBJ2-2; 15 bases map to TRBD2. Germline trimming cut 1 base from V and 8 bases from J; bases unmatched to any gene: 11. CDR1 is DFQATT, CDR2 SNEGSKA, per germline (reference sequence). The CDR3 length is 18 residues. CDR3 in amino acids: CSARGTSGGGPGWGELFF. The CDR3 DNA is TGCAGTGCTAGAGGGACTAGCGGGGGGGGCCCCGGCTGGGGGGAGCTGTTTTTT.

DNA of the CDR3: TGTGCCAGTAGAGTGGACAGGAGCTCCTACAATGAGCAGTTCTTC. Amino acids: CASRVDRSSYNEQFF. The chain carries TRBV19 and TRBJ2-1; 7 nucleotides match TRBD1. The CDR3 loop spans 15 amino acids. CDR1 and CDR2 (germline): LNHDA, SQIVND (reference sequence). The V gene end was trimmed by 6 bases and the J gene end by 0 bases; junction bases not matched to a gene: 5.

The chain carries TRBV19 and TRBJ1-2, with a weak D call TRBD1 (5 bases). The V and J ends lost 6 bases and 6 bases respectively, with 14 bases between them. Germline V gene sequence: CDR1 LNHDA, CDR2 SQIVND (reference sequence). The CDR3 runs to 13 residues. As DNA, the CDR3 is TGTGCCAGTAGCCCTAGTTGGGGCGATGGCTACACCTTC. This gives the protein CASSPSWGDGYTF.

In this sample, this clonotype turned up a few times. The rearrangement links TRBV12-3 or TRBV12-4 to TRBJ1-2; TRBD1 matches 9 bases. The CDR3 consists of 15 residues. J gave up 7 bases and V 1 base, and 7 bases lay outside the gene matches. CDR3 region: CASSLGGQGIGGYTF. The DNA for the CDR3 is TGTGCCAGCAGTTTAGGGGGACAGGGTATCGGTGGCTACACCTTC.

This clonotype was observed a handful of times. This rearrangement joins TRBV7-7 to TRBJ2-5, with TRBD2 matching 12 bases. V trimming: 5 bases; J trimming: 4 bases; junction bases outside the gene matches: 5. Germline V CDR1 and CDR2: SSHAT, FNYEAQ (reference sequence). The CDR3 sequence is 15 residues long. CDR3 nucleotides: TGTGCCAGCAGCCATGGACTAGCGGGACCAGAGACCCAGTACTTC. Its translation is CASSHGLAGPETQYF.

The rearrangement links TRBV7-2 to TRBJ1-2, with D possibly being TRBD1 (5 bases). V was shortened by 1 base and J by 1 base, with 7 bases between the two germline ends. CDR1 is SGHTA, CDR2 FQGNSA, per germline. The CDR3 is made up of 14 amino acids. CDR3 protein: CASSLGGGNYGYTF. The CDR3 DNA sequence: TGTGCCAGCAGCTTAGGGGGCGGTAACTATGGCTACACCTTC.

This sequence joins TRBV7-9 and TRBJ1-2, with 8 bases that match TRBD1. J lost 6 bases, V lost 1 base, and 10 bases had no gene match. Germline V CDR1 and CDR2: SEHNR, FQNEAQ (reference sequence). The length of the CDR3 is 16 residues. DNA for the CDR3: TGTGCCAGCAGCTTAGAGCAGGGCAGGGGGCAACATGGCTACACCTTC. Its translation is CASSLEQGRGQHGYTF.

This clonotype has a single count. J is TRBJ2-7 and V is TRBV15, with 12 bases identical to TRBD1. The CDR3 covers 16 residues. Trimming removed 0 bases from V and 5 bases from J; junction bases left unmatched: 5. Germline assignment: CDR1 LNHNV and CDR2 YYDKDF (reference sequence). The CDR3 DNA reads as TGTGCCACCAGCAGAGACACGGGACAGGGGGCGAACGAGCAGTACTTC. Its translation: CATSRDTGQGANEQYF.

J is TRBJ2-2 and V is TRBV27; tentative D call: TRBD2 (5 bases). CDR1 and CDR2 from the germline V gene are MNHEY and SMNVEV (reference sequence). Trimming left V 6 bases short and J 2 bases short, with 19 bases between. The CDR3 totals 17 residues. The CDR3 DNA reads TGTGCCAGCAGCCACGGGTTGAGTGGGAGAAACACCGGGGAGCTGTTTTTT. Translation gives CASSHGLSGRNTGELFF.

This chain uses TRBV20-1 with TRBJ2-1, with D perhaps being TRBD1 or TRBD2 (5 bases each). V dropped 5 bases and J dropped 5 bases, with 13 bases sitting between them. The germline CDR1 and CDR2 sequences are DFQATT and SNEGSKA (reference sequence). CDR3 length equals 13 residues. CDR3 loop: CSAGRDRDNEQFF. The CDR3 nucleotides read TGCAGTGCTGGCCGGGACCGAGACAATGAGCAGTTCTTC.

The sample holds a few counts of this clonotype. The CDR3 is CSASKDSRDRAADTQYF. For the CDR3, the DNA is TGCAGTGCTAGTAAGGACAGCCGGGACAGGGCGGCGGATACGCAGTATTTT. The chain couples TRBV20-1 to TRBJ2-3; 9 bases line up with TRBD1. This CDR3 has 17 residues. Germline V lookup: CDR1 DFQATT, CDR2 SNEGSKA (reference sequence). J was trimmed by 6 bases and V by 3 bases; bases with no gene match: 16.

This clonotype has a single count. The rearrangement uses TRBV19 and TRBJ2-7; 8 bases map to TRBD1. CDR1 and CDR2 (germline): LNHDA, SQIVND (reference sequence). The ends lost 5 bases at V and 9 bases at J; junction bases unmatched: 12. This CDR3 is built from 14 residues. CDR3 region: CASSGRTGNDGQYF. CDR3 bases: TGTGCCAGTAGTGGCCGGACAGGGAACGACGGGCAGTACTTC.

The V gene is TRBV20-1, the J gene TRBJ1-1; D is perhaps TRBD1 (6 bases). This CDR3 has 13 amino acids. The germline V gene encodes CDR1 DFQATT and CDR2 SNEGSKA (reference sequence). The V end was cut by 4 bases, the J end by 1 base, with 10 bases between. Here the CDR3 reads CSATQGQNTEAFF. The CDR3 DNA reads TGCAGTGCTACCCAGGGACAGAACACTGAAGCTTTCTTT.

The chain links TRBV28 to TRBJ2-3; perhaps TRBD1 as D (6 bases). Trimming pared 3 bases from V and 3 bases from J, leaving 13 bases between. Per germline, CDR1 MDHEN and CDR2 SYDVKM. The CDR3 is made up of 15 amino acids. This CDR3 is CASSLSGQGTDTQYF. The CDR3 DNA sequence: TGTGCCAGCAGTTTGTCGGGGCAGGGGACAGATACGCAGTATTTT.

Regarding this clonotype: A much larger clone differs from this one at a single base, so this may be a read error. The genes are TRBV12-3 or TRBV12-4 and TRBJ2-7; TRBD2 is a possible D gene (8 bases). The V and J ends lost 6 bases and 6 bases respectively, with 18 bases between them. The CDR3 is 14 amino acids. The DNA for the CDR3 is TGTGCCAGCAGCGGGAGGGGGCGGATATCCGAGCAGTACTTC. It encodes CASSGRGRISEQYF.

This clonotype was seen a single time. The chain employs TRBV6-1 and TRBJ1-1; D ambiguous. Germline loops: CDR1 MNHNS, CDR2 SASEGT. The CDR3 loop spans 15 amino acids. Trimming took 7 bases from V and 7 from J, leaving 22 bases between them. The CDR3 loop reads CASTPRAHTAFEAFF. The CDR3 DNA reads as TGTGCCAGCACCCCTCGGGCACATACTGCTTTTGAAGCTTTCTTT.

This clonotype occurred a few times. This chain connects TRBV27 to TRBJ1-1; no clear D gene. There are 16 residues in the CDR3. With 5 bases removed from V and 1 base from J, the gap between germline ends came to 17 bases. Germline CDR1 reads MNHEY; CDR2 reads SMNVEV (reference sequence). CDR3 in DNA: TGTGCCAGCAGTAATGACCTCATGGTAGGGAACACTGAAGCTTTCTTT. It specifies CASSNDLMVGNTEAFF.

J is TRBJ2-5 and V is TRBV28; D is possibly TRBD1 or TRBD2 (5 bases each). The germline V gene has CDR1 MDHEN and CDR2 SYDVKM. The CDR3 spans 11 residues. Trimming cost V 5 bases and J 10 bases, with 11 bases left between them. The CDR3 loop reads CASSETRGQYF. In DNA form, the CDR3 reads TGTGCCAGCAGTGAAACTAGGGGCCAGTACTTC.

The chain recombines TRBV12-3 or TRBV12-4 with TRBJ2-7, with a weak D call TRBD1 (5 bases). The V end was cut by 3 bases, the J end by 6 bases, with 9 bases between. CDR3 length equals 12 residues. Here the CDR3 DNA reads TGTGCCAGCAGTTTTGGAAGGGGCGAGCAGTACTTC. Amino acids: CASSFGRGEQYF.

Points on this clonotype: The junction departs from germline at one end; a sequencing error may be responsible. The CDR3 loop is CASSATVNHQPQHF. For the CDR3, the DNA is TGTGCCAGCAGTGCGACGGTAAATCATCAGCCCCAACATTTT. The rearrangement links TRBV6-1 to TRBJ1-5; no clear D gene. Germline assignment: CDR1 MNHNS and CDR2 SASEGT. CDR3 length: 14 amino acids.

This clonotype was recorded a few times. The chain employs TRBV27 and TRBJ1-4, with 12 bases that match TRBD1. Germline CDR1 is MNHEY and CDR2 is SMNVEV (reference sequence). CDR3 size: 15 residues. J gave up 12 bases and V 5 bases, and 10 bases lay outside the gene matches. The CDR3 reads CASSKGTGGRGELFF. CDR3 bases: TGTGCCAGCAGTAAAGGGACAGGGGGCCGTGGTGAACTGTTTTTT.

The J gene is TRBJ1-1, the V gene TRBV15, with a possible D match to TRBD1 (6 bases). The CDR3 spans 13 residues. The germline gives CDR1 LNHNV, CDR2 YYDKDF (reference sequence). Between the trimmed V and J ends, which lost 6 bases and 0 bases, there was a span of 8 bases. CDR3 in amino acids: CATSRTVNTEAFF. The CDR3 DNA is TGTGCCACCAGTAGGACAGTGAACACTGAAGCTTTCTTT. Together with reference TRBV15 and TRBJ1-1, the CDR3 gives the full variable domain: DAMVIQNPRYQVTQFGKPVTLSCSQTLNHNVMYWYQQKSSQAPKLLFHYYDKDFNNEADTPDNFQSRRPNTSFCFLDIRSPGLGDTAMYLCATSRTVNTEAFFGQGTRLTVV.

V is TRBV6-5 and J is TRBJ2-1, with TRBD2 identical over 10 bases. This CDR3 is 15 amino acids long. The germline V gene encodes CDR1 MNHEY and CDR2 SVGAGI. With V trimmed by 2 bases and J by 7 bases, 5 bases remained unmatched. CDR3 bases: TGTGCCAGCAGTTACCAGCGGGGGGGCCGGAATGAGCAGTTCTTC. Encoded protein: CASSYQRGGRNEQFF.

In its sample, this clonotype was seen a few times. The genes are TRBV11-1 and TRBJ1-2; 8 bases match TRBD1. CDR3 length equals 16 residues. Germline values: CDR1 SGHAT, CDR2 FQDESV (reference sequence). Germline trimming cut 3 bases from V and 2 bases from J; bases unmatched to any gene: 8. CDR3 bases: TGTGCCAGCAGCTTTGCAGGGGGCGGATTGAACTATGGCTACACCTTC. Translating it yields CASSFAGGGLNYGYTF.

The CDR3 protein is CASSLAGLAGDREQFF. CDR3 nucleotide sequence: TGTGCCAGCAGCTTGGCCGGACTAGCGGGAGATCGAGAGCAGTTCTTC. The J gene is TRBJ2-1, the V gene TRBV5-6, with 13 bases lining up with TRBD2. CDR3 size: 16 residues. Germline-derived CDR1 and CDR2 are SGHDT and YYEEEE. J was trimmed by 10 bases and V by 0 bases; bases with no gene match: 7.

J is TRBJ1-6 and V is TRBV5-1; TRBD1 agrees at 7 bases. Germline V gives CDR1 SGHRS, CDR2 YFSETQ. Unmatched junction bases numbered 5, after V lost 6 bases and J lost 5 bases. The CDR3 runs to 14 residues. CDR3 nucleotide sequence: TGCGCCAGCACCGCCGGGACAGATAATTCACCCCTCCACTTT. Protein: CASTAGTDNSPLHF. The full variable domain, completed using reference TRBV5-1 and TRBJ1-6, is KAGVTQTPRYLIKTRGQQVTLSCSPISGHRSVSWYQQTPGQGLQFLFEYFSETQRNKGNFPGRFSGRQFSNSRSEMNVSTLELGDSALYLCASTAGTDNSPLHFGNGTRLTVT.